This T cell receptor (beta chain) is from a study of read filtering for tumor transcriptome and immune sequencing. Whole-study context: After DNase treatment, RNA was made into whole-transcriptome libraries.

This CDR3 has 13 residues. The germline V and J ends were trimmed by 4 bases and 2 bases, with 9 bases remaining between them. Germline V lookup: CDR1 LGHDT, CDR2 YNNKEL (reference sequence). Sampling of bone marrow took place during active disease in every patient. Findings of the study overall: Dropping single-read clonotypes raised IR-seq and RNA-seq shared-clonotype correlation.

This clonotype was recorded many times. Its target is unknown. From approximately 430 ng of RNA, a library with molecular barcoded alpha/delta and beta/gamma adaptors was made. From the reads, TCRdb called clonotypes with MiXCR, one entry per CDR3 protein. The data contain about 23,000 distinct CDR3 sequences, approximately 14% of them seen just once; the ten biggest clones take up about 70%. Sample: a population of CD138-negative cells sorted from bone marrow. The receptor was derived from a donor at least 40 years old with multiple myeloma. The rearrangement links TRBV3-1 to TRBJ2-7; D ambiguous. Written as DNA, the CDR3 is TGTGCCAGCAGCCCTCGGGCAGCCTACGAGCAGTACTTC. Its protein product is CASSPRAAYEQYF.